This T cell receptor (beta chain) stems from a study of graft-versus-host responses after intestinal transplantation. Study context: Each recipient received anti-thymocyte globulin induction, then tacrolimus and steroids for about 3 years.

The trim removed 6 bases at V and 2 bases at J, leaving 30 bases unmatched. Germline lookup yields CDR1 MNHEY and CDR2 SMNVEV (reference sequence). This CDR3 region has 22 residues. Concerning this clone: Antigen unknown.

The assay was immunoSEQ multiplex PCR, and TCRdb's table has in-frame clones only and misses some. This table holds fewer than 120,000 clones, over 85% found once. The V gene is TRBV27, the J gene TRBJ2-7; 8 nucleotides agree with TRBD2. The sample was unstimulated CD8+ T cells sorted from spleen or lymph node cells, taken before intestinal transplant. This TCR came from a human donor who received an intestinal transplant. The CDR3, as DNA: TGTGCCAGCAGCGGGGGCCTAGCGGGTCCTTGGCGGGGCGGATCCTCAGCCTACGAGCAGTACTTC. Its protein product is CASSGGLAGPWRGGSSAYEQYF.